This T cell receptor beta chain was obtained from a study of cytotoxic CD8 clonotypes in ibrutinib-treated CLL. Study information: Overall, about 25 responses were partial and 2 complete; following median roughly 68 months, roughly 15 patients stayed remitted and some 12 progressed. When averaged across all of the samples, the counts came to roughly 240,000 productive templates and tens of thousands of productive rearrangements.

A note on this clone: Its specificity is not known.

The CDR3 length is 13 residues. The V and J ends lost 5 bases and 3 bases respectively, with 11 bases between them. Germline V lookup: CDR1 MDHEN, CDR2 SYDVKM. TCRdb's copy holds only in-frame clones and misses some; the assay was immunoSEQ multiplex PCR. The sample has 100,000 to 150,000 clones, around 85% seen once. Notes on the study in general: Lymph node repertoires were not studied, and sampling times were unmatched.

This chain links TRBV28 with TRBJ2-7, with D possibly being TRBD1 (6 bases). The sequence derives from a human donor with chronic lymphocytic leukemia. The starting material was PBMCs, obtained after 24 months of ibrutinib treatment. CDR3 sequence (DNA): TGTGCCAGCAGTACACAGGGTTTCTACGAGCAGTACTTC. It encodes CASSTQGFYEQYF.